Shown below are 20 T cell receptor beta chains from a single sample sequenced in a study of T-cell reconstitution after alpha-beta-depleted transplantation in children (dated by TCRdb to 2016 to 2017). The library came from PCR. Sequencing was carried out with an Illumina HiSeq 2500. To normalize quantification of the TCRbeta repertoire, the TCR libraries were built with molecular barcoding that relied on unique molecular identifiers. TCRdb reworked the public reads: Q25 trimming with fastp, MiXCR clone assembly, productive beta chains retained. Rows with a matching CDR3 protein are joined into one entry that keeps the most common DNA and genes. The sample data list more than 200,000 distinct CDR3 sequences, and roughly 15% of these were observed just once. About 39% of the sample rests with the top ten. The treatment or condition tag for this specimen amounts to: allogeneic hematopoietic cell transplantation with graft depleted of TCRalphabeta T cells and CD19 B cells.

The sequences come from PBMCs, mostly from graft donor cells, collected 360 days after TCRalphabeta/CD19-depleted stem cell transplant. Receptors were obtained from a male patient between 2 and 15 years old who had a stem cell transplant for acute lymphoblastic leukemia, so the T cells may come from the graft donor.

A few counts support this clonotype. The genes are TRBV6-2 or TRBV6-3 and TRBJ1-1; no reliable D call. Per the germline V gene, CDR1 is MNHEY and CDR2 is SVGEGT. The CDR3 totals 11 residues. Trimming took off 7 bases at V and 7 bases at J, with 10 bases between the two ends. The CDR3 spells CASTRTDEAFF. CDR3 DNA sequence: TGTGCCAGCACCCGGACCGATGAAGCTTTCTTT.

This clonotype was seen ten or more times. The genes are TRBV5-6 and TRBJ2-1; no clear D. The CDR3 has 15 amino acids. Trimming pared 0 bases from V and 1 base from J, leaving 8 bases between. Germline V gene data show CDR1 as SGHDT and CDR2 as YYEEEE. Here the CDR3 DNA reads TGTGCCAGCAGCTTGGAGGGCTTATCCTACAATGAGCAGTTCTTC. Encoded protein: CASSLEGLSYNEQFF.

The sample holds a few counts of this clonotype. This chain links TRBV10-3 with TRBJ2-5; D may be TRBD1 or TRBD2 (5 bases each). V lost 4 bases, J lost 5 bases, and 11 bases lay in between. The CDR3 has 13 residues. The germline CDR1 and CDR2 sequences are ENHRY and SYGVKD. The CDR3 DNA sequence: TGTGCCATCAGTGGCAGGGAGCTGGAGACCCAGTACTTC. Translating gives CAISGRELETQYF.

The rearrangement joins TRBV12-3 or TRBV12-4 to TRBJ2-1, with D perhaps being TRBD1 or TRBD2 (5 bases each). This CDR3 is built from 11 residues. V lost 8 bases and J lost 7, with 9 bases in between. CDR3 sequence (DNA): TGTGCCAGCCAGAGGGGAAATGAGCAGTTCTTC. This codes for CASQRGNEQFF.

This clonotype was seen many times. The rearrangement joins TRBV20-1 to TRBJ1-1, with D perhaps matching TRBD1 (5 bases). The CDR3 spans 14 residues. Germline lookup yields CDR1 DFQATT and CDR2 SNEGSKA (reference sequence). The V end lost 3 bases, the J end lost 4 bases, and 15 bases lay between the germline ends. The DNA of the CDR3 is TGCAGTGCTAGCACTCCAGGGCGGGGCACTGAAGCTTTCTTT. This sequence encodes CSASTPGRGTEAFF.

The chain links TRBV20-1 to TRBJ2-7; D perhaps matches TRBD2 (5 bases). CDR3 length: 12 residues. The V gene's germline CDR1 is DFQATT and CDR2 SNEGSKA (reference sequence). Between the trimmed V and J ends, which lost 3 bases and 2 bases, there was a span of 8 bases. CDR3 amino acids: CSASPGTYEQYF. CDR3 sequence (DNA): TGCAGTGCTAGCCCCGGGACCTACGAGCAGTACTTC.

This clonotype occurred a few times. V usage is TRBV12-3 or TRBV12-4 and J usage is TRBJ1-1; 11 bases map to TRBD1. The CDR3 consists of 17 residues. J gave up 2 bases and V 3 bases, and 8 bases lay outside the gene matches. CDR3 amino acids: CASSFTGTGGGNTEAFF. Written as DNA, the CDR3 is TGTGCCAGCAGTTTTACCGGGACAGGGGGTGGAAACACTGAAGCTTTCTTT.

This clonotype was recorded a few times. The chain has TRBV20-1 and TRBJ1-2; D ambiguous. The CDR3 contains 9 residues. In germline, CDR1 is DFQATT, CDR2 SNEGSKA (reference sequence). Trimming removed 4 bases at V and 7 bases at J, with 4 bases between. As DNA, the CDR3 is TGCAGTGCTAAAGGTGGCTACACCTTC. Protein: CSAKGGYTF.

The genes are TRBV12-3 or TRBV12-4 and TRBJ1-2; perhaps TRBD1 as D (5 bases). The CDR3 is 13 residues long. V shed 4 bases and J shed 4 bases, with 10 bases lying between them. In nucleotides, the CDR3 is TGTGCCAGCAGTTCGGGGCTTCCCTATGGCTACACCTTC. Translation: CASSSGLPYGYTF.

The V call is TRBV10-3, the J call TRBJ2-1, with 7 bases that match TRBD1. This CDR3 has 14 residues. CDR1 is ENHRY, CDR2 SYGVKD, per germline. J gave up 2 bases and V 7 bases, and 5 bases lay outside the gene matches. CDR3 sequence reads: CAITRDRTYNEQFF. CDR3 DNA: TGTGCCATCACCCGGGACAGAACCTACAATGAGCAGTTCTTC.

The gene calls are TRBV4-1 and TRBJ2-7; possible D gene TRBD2, 6 bases. The V end was cut by 1 base, the J end by 4 bases, with 14 bases between. Germline values: CDR1 MGHRA, CDR2 YSYEKL. The CDR3 contains 15 residues. The CDR3, as DNA: TGCGCCAGCAGCCAAGCCTTCACTAGCTCGTACGAGCAGTACTTC. Translation gives CASSQAFTSSYEQYF.

The V call is TRBV4-3, the J call TRBJ1-3, with 9 positions matching TRBD1. After removal of 0 bases from V and 4 bases from J, the junction contained 10 bases not matched to a gene. CDR3 length: 18 amino acids. Germline V CDR1 and CDR2: LGHNA, YSLEER. The CDR3 here is CASSQDRTGTGFGNTIYF. The CDR3 DNA reads TGCGCCAGCAGCCAAGACCGGACCGGGACAGGGTTCGGAAACACCATATATTTT.

This clonotype came up a few times. CDR3 loop: CASSYLGTGTYF. Here the CDR3 DNA reads TGTGCCAGCAGTTACCTCGGAACAGGGACATACTTC. The rearrangement joins TRBV6-6 to TRBJ2-7; D is possibly TRBD1 (6 bases). V shed 2 bases and J shed 13 bases, with 15 bases lying between them. The germline V gene has CDR1 MNHNY and CDR2 SVGAGI (reference sequence). The CDR3 has 12 residues.

This clonotype has more than one count but fewer than ten. This chain uses TRBV20-1 with TRBJ1-1; TRBD1 agrees at 9 bases. The V gene end was trimmed by 7 bases and the J gene end by 2 bases; junction bases not matched to a gene: 5. CDR1 DFQATT and CDR2 SNEGSKA come from the germline V gene (reference sequence). The CDR3 runs to 13 residues. CDR3 protein: CSERTGVNTEAFF. The CDR3 DNA is TGCAGTGAACGGACAGGGGTAAACACTGAAGCTTTCTTT.

This clonotype was seen at least ten times. V and J are TRBV10-2 and TRBJ1-1, with D possibly matching TRBD1 (6 bases). Germline V CDR1 and CDR2: WSHSY, SAAADI. The CDR3 loop spans 14 amino acids. Trimming stripped 5 bases from V and 3 bases from J, with 13 bases between. The CDR3 loop reads CASSTGKGDTEAFF. In DNA, the CDR3 is TGCGCCAGCAGTACAGGGAAAGGGGACACTGAAGCTTTCTTT.

The J gene is TRBJ1-1, the V gene TRBV20-1; no clear D. The length of the CDR3 is 13 residues. Trimming stripped 4 bases from V and 3 bases from J, with 12 bases between. Germline CDR1 and CDR2: DFQATT and SNEGSKA (reference sequence). Here the CDR3 reads CSAILVIDTEAFF. CDR3 nucleotides: TGCAGTGCTATTTTGGTGATTGACACTGAAGCTTTCTTT.

The table lists this clonotype with many counts. The chain uses TRBV12-3 or TRBV12-4 and TRBJ1-6; the match to TRBD1 covers 7 bases. This CDR3 has 17 residues. J was trimmed by 5 bases and V by 2 bases; bases with no gene match: 9. CDR3 in amino acids: CASSLLGGRGDNSPLHF. The CDR3 DNA is TGTGCCAGCAGTTTATTAGGGGGCAGGGGCGATAATTCACCCCTCCACTTT.

The rearrangement joins TRBV30 to TRBJ1-2, with D perhaps matching TRBD1 (6 bases). The germline CDR1 and CDR2 sequences are GTSNPN and SVGIG (reference sequence). This CDR3 has 13 amino acids. V shed 3 bases and J shed 0 bases, with 8 bases lying between them. The CDR3 sequence: CAWRDSTNYGYTF. The CDR3 coding sequence is TGTGCCTGGAGGGACAGCACTAACTATGGCTACACCTTC.

This clonotype was seen more than once but under ten times. This chain links TRBV24-1 with TRBJ2-3; 7 bases map to TRBD2. V lost 4 bases to trimming and J lost 1 base; unmatched junction nucleotides: 7. This CDR3 has 16 residues. The germline gives CDR1 KGHDR, CDR2 SFDVKD. In DNA, the CDR3 is TGTGCCACCAGTGACCCCTCCGCGGGGGGCACAGATACGCAGTATTTT. This sequence encodes CATSDPSAGGTDTQYF.

This clonotype has just a few counts. The chain joins TRBV5-6 to TRBJ2-1; 15 nucleotides agree with TRBD2. Germline CDR1 and CDR2: SGHDT and YYEEEE. V gave up 4 bases and J gave up 6 bases; unmatched junction bases: 8. The CDR3 covers 17 residues. The CDR3, as DNA: TGTGCCAGCAGCCTAGGGACTAGCGGGGGGAGTACCAATGAGCAGTTCTTC. Protein product: CASSLGTSGGSTNEQFF. The full variable domain, in which reference TRBV5-6 and TRBJ2-1 provide the parts outside the CDR3, is DAGVTQSPTHLIKTRGQQVTLRCSPKSGHDTVSWYQQALGQGPQFIFQYYEEEERQRGNFPDRFSGHQFPNYSSELNVNALLLGDSALYLCASSLGTSGGSTNEQFFGPGTRLTVL.